The clone carrying this TCR beta chain was detected only a few times. Its antigen is not identified. This record comes from a study of T-cell memory formation after mild COVID-19. Study summary: Largely donor-specific sequence clusters came from two donors.

The germline V gene has CDR1 SEHNR and CDR2 FQNEAQ (reference sequence). The CDR3 sequence is 17 residues long. V lost 4 bases and J lost 6; bases outside the gene matches: 14. Findings and limits, study-wide: Memory cells collected pre-infection included some clones that later responded, suggesting cross-reactive memory joined.

UMIs and sample barcodes were carried by the TCR alpha and TCR beta cDNA libraries that 5'RACE produced using constant-segment primers. TCRdb independently ran MiXCR on the 5' RACE reads; one entry per CDR3 protein. The sample contains about 210,000 distinct CDR3 sequences, roughly 30% of which appear only once. V usage is TRBV7-9 and J usage is TRBJ1-2; 10 nucleotides align to TRBD1. This clonotype was obtained from an adult woman who had mild COVID-19 (a few samples of this study predate the infection). Cell type and time point are not known. Sequenced input: PBMCs or a T cell subset sorted from them (not recorded which). As DNA, the CDR3 is TGTGCCAGCAGCTCCATTGGCGGGGGACAGGGGACGAATGGCTACACCTTC. Its protein product is CASSSIGGGQGTNGYTF.